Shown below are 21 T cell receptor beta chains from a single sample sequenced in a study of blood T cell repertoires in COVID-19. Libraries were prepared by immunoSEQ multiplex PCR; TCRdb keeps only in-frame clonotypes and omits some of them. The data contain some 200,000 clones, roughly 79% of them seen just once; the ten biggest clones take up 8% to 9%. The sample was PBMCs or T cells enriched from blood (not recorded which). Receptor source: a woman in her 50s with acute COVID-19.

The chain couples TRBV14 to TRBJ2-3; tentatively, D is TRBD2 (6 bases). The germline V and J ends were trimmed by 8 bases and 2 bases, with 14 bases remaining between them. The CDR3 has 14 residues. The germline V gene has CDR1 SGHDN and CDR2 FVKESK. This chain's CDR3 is CASSTGGYTDTQYF. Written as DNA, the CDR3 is TGTGCCAGCTCGACCGGGGGATACACAGATACGCAGTATTTT.

The CDR3 bases are TGCAGCGTTGTTGGGACTAGCGGGTCTTGGGGGACAGATACGCAGTATTTT. Protein product: CSVVGTSGSWGTDTQYF. V and J are TRBV29-1 and TRBJ2-3; 12 nucleotides match TRBD2. The CDR3 loop spans 17 amino acids. Germline V gene data show CDR1 as SQVTM and CDR2 as ANQGSEA. Trimming took 4 bases from V and 3 from J; bases not matched to a gene: 11.

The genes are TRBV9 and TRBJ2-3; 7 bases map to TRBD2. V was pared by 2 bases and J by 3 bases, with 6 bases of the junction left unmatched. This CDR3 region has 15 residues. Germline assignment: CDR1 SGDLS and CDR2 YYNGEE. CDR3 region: CASSVSGTKTDTQYF. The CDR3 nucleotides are TGTGCCAGCAGCGTCTCCGGGACTAAGACAGATACGCAGTATTTT.

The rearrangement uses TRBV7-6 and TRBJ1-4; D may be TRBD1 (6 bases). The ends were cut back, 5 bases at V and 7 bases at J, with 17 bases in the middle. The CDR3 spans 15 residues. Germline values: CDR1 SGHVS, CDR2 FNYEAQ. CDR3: CASSTDSSGFEKLFF. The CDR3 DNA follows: TGTGCCAGCAGCACGGACAGCTCGGGGTTTGAAAAACTGTTTTTT. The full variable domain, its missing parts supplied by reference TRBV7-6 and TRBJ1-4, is GAGVSQSPRYKVTKRGQDVALRCDPISGHVSLYWYRQALGQGPEFLTYFNYEAQQDKSGLPNDRFSAERPEGSISTLTIQRTEQRDSAMYRCASSTDSSGFEKLFFGSGTQLSVL.

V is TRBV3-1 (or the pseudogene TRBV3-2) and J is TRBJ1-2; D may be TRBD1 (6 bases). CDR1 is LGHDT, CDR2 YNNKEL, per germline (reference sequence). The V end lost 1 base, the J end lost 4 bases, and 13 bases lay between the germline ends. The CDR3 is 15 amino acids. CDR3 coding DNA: TGTGCCAGCAGCCAAGTACAACAGGGCACCTATGGCTACACCTTC. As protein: CASSQVQQGTYGYTF.

CDR3 in amino acids: CASSAQGMGYTF. CDR3 nucleotide sequence: TGTGCCAGCAGCGCTCAGGGGATGGGCTACACCTTC. The gene calls are TRBV9 and TRBJ1-2; a possible D gene is TRBD1 (6 bases). Trimming shortened V by 3 bases and J by 8 bases, and 11 bases separated the two germline ends. Per the germline V gene, CDR1 is SGDLS and CDR2 is YYNGEE. The CDR3 has 12 amino acids.

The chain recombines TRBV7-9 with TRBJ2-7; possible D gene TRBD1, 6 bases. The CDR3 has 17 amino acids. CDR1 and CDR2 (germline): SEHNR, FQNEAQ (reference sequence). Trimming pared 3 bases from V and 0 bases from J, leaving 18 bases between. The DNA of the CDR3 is TGTGCCAGCAGCTTCCCCAACAGGGCGACGAGCTCCTACGAGCAGTACTTC. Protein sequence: CASSFPNRATSSYEQYF.

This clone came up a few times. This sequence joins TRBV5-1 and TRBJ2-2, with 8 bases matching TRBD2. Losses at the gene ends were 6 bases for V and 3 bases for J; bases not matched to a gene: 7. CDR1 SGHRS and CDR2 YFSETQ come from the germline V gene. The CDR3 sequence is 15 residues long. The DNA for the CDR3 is TGCGCCAGCAACGGGGGGGATCGCGACACCGGGGAGCTGTTTTTT. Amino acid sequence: CASNGGDRDTGELFF.

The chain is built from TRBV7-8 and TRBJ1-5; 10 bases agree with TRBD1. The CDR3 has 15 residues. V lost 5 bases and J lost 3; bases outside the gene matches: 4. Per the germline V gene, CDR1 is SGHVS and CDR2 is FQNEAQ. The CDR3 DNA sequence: TGTGCCAGCAGCCGGGGGACAGGGGACAATCAGCCCCAGCATTTT. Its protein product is CASSRGTGDNQPQHF. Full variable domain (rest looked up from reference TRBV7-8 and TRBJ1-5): GAGVSQSPRYKVAKRGQDVALRCDPISGHVSLFWYQQALGQGPEFLTYFQNEAQLDKSGLPSDRFFAERPEGSVSTLKIQRTQQEDSAVYLCASSRGTGDNQPQHFGDGTRLSIL.

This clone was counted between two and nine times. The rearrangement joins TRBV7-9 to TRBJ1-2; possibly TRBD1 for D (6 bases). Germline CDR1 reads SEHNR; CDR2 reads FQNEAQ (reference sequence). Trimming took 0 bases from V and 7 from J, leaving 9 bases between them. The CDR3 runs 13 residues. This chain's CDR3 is CASSLAQGAGYTF. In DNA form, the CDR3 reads TGTGCCAGCAGCTTAGCACAGGGCGCTGGCTACACCTTC.

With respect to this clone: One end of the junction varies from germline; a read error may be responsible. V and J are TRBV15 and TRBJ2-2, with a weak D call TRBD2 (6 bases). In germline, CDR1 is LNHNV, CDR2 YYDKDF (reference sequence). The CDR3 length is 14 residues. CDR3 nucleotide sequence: TGTGCCACCAGAAGAGAGGAGGGGATCGGGGAGCTGTTTTTT. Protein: CATRREEGIGELFF.

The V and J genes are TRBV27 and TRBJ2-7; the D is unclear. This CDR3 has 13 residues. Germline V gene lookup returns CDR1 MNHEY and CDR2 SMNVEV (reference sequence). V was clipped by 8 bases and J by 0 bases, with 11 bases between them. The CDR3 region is CASGPYTSYEQYF. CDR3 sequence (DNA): TGTGCCAGCGGCCCTTACACCTCCTACGAGCAGTACTTC.

This CDR3 is CASSLTGTSGGSYEQYF. The CDR3 coding sequence is TGTGCCAGCAGTTTAACCGGGACTAGCGGGGGGTCCTACGAGCAGTACTTC. V and J are TRBV28 and TRBJ2-7; TRBD2 aligns across 15 bases. The CDR3 is made up of 17 amino acids. V dropped 2 bases and J dropped 1; count of bases not matched to a gene: 3. Germline-derived CDR1 and CDR2 are MDHEN and SYDVKM.

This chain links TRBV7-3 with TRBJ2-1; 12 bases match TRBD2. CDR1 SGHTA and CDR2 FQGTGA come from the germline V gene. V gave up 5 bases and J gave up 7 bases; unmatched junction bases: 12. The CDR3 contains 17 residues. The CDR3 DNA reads TGTGCCAGCAGCCGGGAAGCCGGGACTAGCGGGCCAAATGAGCAGTTCTTC. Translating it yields CASSREAGTSGPNEQFF.

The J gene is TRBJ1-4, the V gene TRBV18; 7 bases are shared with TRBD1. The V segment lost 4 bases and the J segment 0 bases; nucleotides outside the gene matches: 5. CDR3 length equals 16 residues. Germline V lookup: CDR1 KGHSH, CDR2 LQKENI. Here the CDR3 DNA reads TGTGCCAGCTCACGCAACAGGGGTTCAACTAATGAAAAACTGTTTTTT. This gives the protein CASSRNRGSTNEKLFF.

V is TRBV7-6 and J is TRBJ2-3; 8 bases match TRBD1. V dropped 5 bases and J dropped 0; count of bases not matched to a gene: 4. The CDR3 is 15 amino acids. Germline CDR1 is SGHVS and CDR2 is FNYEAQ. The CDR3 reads CASSLTGGSTDTQYF. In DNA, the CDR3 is TGTGCCAGCAGCCTCACAGGGGGTAGCACAGATACGCAGTATTTT.

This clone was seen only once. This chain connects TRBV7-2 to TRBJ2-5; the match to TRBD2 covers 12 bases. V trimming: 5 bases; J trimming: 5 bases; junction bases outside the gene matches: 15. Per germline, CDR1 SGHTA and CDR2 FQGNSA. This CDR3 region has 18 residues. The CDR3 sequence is CASSRPYNLAGGLETQYF. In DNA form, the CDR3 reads TGTGCCAGCAGCCGCCCCTACAATCTAGCGGGGGGGCTTGAGACCCAGTACTTC.

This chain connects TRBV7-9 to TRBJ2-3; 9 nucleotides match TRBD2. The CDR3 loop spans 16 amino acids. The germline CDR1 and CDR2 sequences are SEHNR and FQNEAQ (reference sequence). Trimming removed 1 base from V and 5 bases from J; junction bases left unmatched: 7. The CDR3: CASSLGSGGLKDTQYF. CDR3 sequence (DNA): TGTGCCAGCAGCTTAGGTAGCGGGGGCCTTAAAGATACGCAGTATTTT.

In DNA, the CDR3 is TGTGCCAGCAGTTTAAGCGGGAGAGGTGAGCAGTTCTTC. This gives the protein CASSLSGRGEQFF. The chain employs TRBV28 and TRBJ2-1, with 8 bases matching TRBD2. CDR3 length: 13 residues. Looked up from germline, CDR1 is MDHEN and CDR2 is SYDVKM. The junction had 3 bases not matched to a gene; V was cut back by 2 bases and J by 9 bases.

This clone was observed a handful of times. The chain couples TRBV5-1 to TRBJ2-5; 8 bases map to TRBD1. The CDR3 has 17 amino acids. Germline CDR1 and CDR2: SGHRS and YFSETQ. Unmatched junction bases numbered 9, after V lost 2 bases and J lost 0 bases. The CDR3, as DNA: TGCGCCAGCAGCTTTGAGACAGGGGCAAAGTACCAAGAGACCCAGTACTTC. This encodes CASSFETGAKYQETQYF. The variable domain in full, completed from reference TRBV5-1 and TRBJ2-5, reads KAGVTQTPRYLIKTRGQQVTLSCSPISGHRSVSWYQQTPGQGLQFLFEYFSETQRNKGNFPGRFSGRQFSNSRSEMNVSTLELGDSALYLCASSFETGAKYQETQYFGPGTRLLVL.

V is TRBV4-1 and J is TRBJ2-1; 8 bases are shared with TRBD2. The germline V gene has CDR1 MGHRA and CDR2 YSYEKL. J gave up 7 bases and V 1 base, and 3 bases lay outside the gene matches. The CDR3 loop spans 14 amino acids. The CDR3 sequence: CASSQAGGLNEQFF. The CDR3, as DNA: TGCGCCAGCAGCCAAGCGGGGGGGCTGAATGAGCAGTTCTTC.